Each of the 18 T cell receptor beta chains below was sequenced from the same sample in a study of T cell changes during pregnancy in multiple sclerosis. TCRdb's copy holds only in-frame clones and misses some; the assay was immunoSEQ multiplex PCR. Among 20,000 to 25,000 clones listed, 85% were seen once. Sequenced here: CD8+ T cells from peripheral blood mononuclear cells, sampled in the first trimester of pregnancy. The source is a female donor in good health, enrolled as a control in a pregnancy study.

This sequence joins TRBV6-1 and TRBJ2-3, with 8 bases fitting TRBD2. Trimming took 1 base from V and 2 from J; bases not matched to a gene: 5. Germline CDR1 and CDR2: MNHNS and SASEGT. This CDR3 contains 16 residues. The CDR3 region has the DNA TGTGCCAGCAGTGAAGGGAGCGGGGGCCACACAGATACGCAGTATTTT. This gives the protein CASSEGSGGHTDTQYF.

The CDR3: CASSEATSGGSEQFF. Written as DNA, the CDR3 is TGTGCCAGCAGTGAAGCCACTAGCGGGGGTAGTGAGCAGTTCTTC. This chain joins TRBV6-1 and TRBJ2-1; 11 positions agree with TRBD2. The CDR3 has 15 residues. Germline values: CDR1 MNHNS, CDR2 SASEGT. Losses at the gene ends were 0 bases for V and 9 bases for J; bases not matched to a gene: 4.

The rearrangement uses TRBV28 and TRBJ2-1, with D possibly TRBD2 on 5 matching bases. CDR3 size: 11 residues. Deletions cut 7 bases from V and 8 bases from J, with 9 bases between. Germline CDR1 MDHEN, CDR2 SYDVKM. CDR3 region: CASTDGDEQFF. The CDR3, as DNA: TGTGCCAGCACCGACGGGGATGAGCAGTTCTTC.

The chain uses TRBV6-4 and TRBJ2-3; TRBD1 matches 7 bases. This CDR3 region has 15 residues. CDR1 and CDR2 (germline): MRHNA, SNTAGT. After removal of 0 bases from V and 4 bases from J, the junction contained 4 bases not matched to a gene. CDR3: CASSDSTQGADTQYF. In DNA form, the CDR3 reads TGTGCCAGCAGTGACTCGACGCAGGGGGCAGATACGCAGTATTTT.

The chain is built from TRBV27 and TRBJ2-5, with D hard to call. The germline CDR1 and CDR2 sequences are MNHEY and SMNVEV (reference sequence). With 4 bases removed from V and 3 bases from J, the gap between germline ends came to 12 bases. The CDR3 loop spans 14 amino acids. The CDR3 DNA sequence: TGTGCCAGCAGTTCCCTTCAGCGTAAAGAGACCCAGTACTTC. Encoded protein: CASSSLQRKETQYF.

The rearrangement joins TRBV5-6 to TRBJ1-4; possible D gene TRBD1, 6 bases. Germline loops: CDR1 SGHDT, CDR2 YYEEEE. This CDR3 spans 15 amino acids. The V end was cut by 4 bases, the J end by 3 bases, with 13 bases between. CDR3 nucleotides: TGTGCCAGCAGCCAAAACAGGGTGTCTAATGAAAAACTGTTTTTT. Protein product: CASSQNRVSNEKLFF. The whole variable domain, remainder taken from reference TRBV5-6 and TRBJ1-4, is DAGVTQSPTHLIKTRGQQVTLRCSPKSGHDTVSWYQQALGQGPQFIFQYYEEEERQRGNFPDRFSGHQFPNYSSELNVNALLLGDSALYLCASSQNRVSNEKLFFGSGTQLSVL.

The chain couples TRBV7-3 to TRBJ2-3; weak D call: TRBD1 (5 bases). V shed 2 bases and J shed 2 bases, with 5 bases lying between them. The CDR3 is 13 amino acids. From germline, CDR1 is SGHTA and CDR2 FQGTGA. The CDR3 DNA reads TGTGCCAGCAGCTTAGGGGCCACAGATACGCAGTATTTT. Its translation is CASSLGATDTQYF.

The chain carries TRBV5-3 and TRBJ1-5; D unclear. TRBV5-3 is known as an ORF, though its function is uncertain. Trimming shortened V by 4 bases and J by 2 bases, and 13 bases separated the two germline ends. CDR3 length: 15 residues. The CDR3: CARSRGGDGNQPQHF. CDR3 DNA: TGTGCCAGAAGCCGAGGCGGGGATGGCAATCAGCCCCAGCATTTT.

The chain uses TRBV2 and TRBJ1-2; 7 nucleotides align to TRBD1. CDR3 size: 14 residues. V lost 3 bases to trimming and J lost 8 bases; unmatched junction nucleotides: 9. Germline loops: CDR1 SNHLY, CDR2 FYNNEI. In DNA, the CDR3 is TGTGCCAGCAGTGACCCTACAGGGGAACGGGGCTACACCTTC. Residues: CASSDPTGERGYTF.

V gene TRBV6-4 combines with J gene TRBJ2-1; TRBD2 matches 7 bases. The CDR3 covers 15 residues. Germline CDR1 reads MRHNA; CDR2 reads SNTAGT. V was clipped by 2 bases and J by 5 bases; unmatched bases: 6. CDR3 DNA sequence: TGTGCCAGCAGTGACCAAGCGGGAACCAACAATGAGCAGTTCTTC. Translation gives CASSDQAGTNNEQFF.

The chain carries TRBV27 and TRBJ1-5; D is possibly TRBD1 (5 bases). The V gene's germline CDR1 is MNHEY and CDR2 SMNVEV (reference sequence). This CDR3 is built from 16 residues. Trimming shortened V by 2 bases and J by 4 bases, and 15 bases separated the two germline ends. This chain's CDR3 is CASSLGAGLPNQPQHF. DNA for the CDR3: TGTGCCAGCAGTTTAGGCGCGGGACTTCCTAATCAGCCCCAGCATTTT.

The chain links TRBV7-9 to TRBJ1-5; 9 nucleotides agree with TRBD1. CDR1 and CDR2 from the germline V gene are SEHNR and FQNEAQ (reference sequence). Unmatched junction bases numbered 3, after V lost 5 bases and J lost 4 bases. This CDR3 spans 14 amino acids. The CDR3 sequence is CASSLGQGNQPQHF. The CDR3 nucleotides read TGTGCCAGCAGCCTCGGACAGGGGAATCAGCCCCAGCATTTT.

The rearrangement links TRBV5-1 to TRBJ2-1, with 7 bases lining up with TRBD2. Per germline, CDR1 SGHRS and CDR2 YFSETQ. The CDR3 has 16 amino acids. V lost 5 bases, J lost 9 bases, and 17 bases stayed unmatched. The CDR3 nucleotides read TGCGCCAGCAGGGGAGGGGCTAGCGGCTCCCTAGTTGAGCAGTTCTTC. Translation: CASRGGASGSLVEQFF. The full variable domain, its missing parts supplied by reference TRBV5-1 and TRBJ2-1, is KAGVTQTPRYLIKTRGQQVTLSCSPISGHRSVSWYQQTPGQGLQFLFEYFSETQRNKGNFPGRFSGRQFSNSRSEMNVSTLELGDSALYLCASRGGASGSLVEQFFGPGTRLTVL.

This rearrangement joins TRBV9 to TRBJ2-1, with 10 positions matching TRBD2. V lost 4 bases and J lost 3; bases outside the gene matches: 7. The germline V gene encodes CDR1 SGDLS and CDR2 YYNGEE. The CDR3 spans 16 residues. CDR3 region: CASSNRAGGLYNEQFF. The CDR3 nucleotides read TGTGCCAGCAGCAACCGAGCGGGGGGGCTCTACAATGAGCAGTTCTTC.

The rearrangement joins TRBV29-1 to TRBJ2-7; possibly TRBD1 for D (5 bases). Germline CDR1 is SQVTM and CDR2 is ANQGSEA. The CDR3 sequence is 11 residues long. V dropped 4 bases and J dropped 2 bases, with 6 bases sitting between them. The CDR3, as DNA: TGCAGCGTTGCAGGGACCTACGAGCAGTACTTC. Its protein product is CSVAGTYEQYF.

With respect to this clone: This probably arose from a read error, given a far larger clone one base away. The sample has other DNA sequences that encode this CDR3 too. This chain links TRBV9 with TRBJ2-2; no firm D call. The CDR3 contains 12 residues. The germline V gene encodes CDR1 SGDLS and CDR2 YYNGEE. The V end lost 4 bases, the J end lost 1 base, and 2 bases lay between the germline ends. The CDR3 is CASSLNTGELFF. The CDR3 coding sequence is TGTGCCAGCAGCCTGAACACCGGGGAGCTGTTTTTT.

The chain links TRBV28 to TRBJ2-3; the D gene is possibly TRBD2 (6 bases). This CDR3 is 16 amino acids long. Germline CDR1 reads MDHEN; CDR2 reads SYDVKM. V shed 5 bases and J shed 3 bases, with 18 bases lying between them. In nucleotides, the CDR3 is TGTGCCAGCAGTAGGCTCCGGGACTTAACGACAGATACGCAGTATTTT. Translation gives CASSRLRDLTTDTQYF.

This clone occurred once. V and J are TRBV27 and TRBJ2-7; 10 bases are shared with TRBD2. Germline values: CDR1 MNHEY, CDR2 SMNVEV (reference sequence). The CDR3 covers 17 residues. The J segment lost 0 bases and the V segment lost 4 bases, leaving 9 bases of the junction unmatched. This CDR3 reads CASSSRLAGTSSYEQYF. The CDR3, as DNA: TGTGCCAGCAGTTCTAGACTAGCGGGCACAAGCTCCTACGAGCAGTACTTC.